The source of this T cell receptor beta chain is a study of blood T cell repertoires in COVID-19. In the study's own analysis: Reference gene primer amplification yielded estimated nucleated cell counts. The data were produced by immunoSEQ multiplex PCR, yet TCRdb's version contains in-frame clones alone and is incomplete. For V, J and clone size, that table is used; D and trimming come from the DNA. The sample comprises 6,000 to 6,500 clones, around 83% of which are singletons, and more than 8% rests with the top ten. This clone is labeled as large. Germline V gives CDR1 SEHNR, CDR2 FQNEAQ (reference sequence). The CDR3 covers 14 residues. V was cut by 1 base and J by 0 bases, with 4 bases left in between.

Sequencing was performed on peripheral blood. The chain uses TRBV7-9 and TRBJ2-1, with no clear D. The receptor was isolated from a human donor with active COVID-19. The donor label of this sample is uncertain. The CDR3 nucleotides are TGTGCCAGCAGCTTAGGCAGCTCCTACAATGAGCAGTTCTTC. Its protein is CASSLGSSYNEQFF.